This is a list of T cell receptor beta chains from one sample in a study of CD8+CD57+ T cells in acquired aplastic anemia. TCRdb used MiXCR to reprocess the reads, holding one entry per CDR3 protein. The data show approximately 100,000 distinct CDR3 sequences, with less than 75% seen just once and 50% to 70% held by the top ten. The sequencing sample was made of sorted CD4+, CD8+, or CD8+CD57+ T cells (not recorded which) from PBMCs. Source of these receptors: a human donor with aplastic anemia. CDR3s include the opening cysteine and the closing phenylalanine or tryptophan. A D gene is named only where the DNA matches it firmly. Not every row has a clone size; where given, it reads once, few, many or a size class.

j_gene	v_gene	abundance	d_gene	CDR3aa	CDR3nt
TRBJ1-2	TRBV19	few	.	CASSHLPGPDNYGYTF	TGTGCCAGTAGCCATTTGCCCGGGCCTGATAACTATGGCTACACCTTC
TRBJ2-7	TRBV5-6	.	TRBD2	CASSVGGEQYF	TGTGCCAGCAGCGTCGGGGGGGAGCAGTACTTC
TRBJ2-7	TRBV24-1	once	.	CATSDLGGASPYEQYF	TGTGCCACCAGTGATTTAGGGGGGGCTTCCCCCTACGAGCAGTACTTC
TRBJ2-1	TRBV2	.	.	CAGSTSHEQFF	TGTGCCGGGTCTACTAGCCATGAGCAGTTCTTC
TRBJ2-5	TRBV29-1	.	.	CALIGVQETQYF	TGTGCGTTAATCGGCGTGCAAGAGACCCAGTACTTC
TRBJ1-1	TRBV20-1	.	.	CSASTSTEAFF	TGCAGTGCTAGTACGAGCACTGAAGCTTTCTTT
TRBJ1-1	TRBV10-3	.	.	CAISDGRTEAFF	TGTGCCATCAGTGACGGGAGGACAGAAGCTTTCTTT
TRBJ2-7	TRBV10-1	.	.	CASSWTHVHEQYF	TGCGCCAGCAGTTGGACACACGTCCACGAGCAGTACTTC
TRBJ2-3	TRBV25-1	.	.	CASSGDGDTQYF	TGTGCCAGCAGTGGGGACGGAGATACGCAGTATTTT
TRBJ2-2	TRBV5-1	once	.	CASHTSAGELFF	TGCGCCAGCCATACTTCGGCCGGGGAGCTGTTTTTT
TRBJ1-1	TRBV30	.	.	CAWGRIGGDTEAFF	TGTGCCTGGGGGCGGATAGGAGGGGACACTGAAGCTTTCTTT
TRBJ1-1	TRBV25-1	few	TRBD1	CASSYAGQGSMAFF	TGTGCCAGCAGTTACGCGGGACAGGGCTCGATGGCTTTCTTT
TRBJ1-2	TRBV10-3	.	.	CAISESGDAPYGYTF	TGTGCCATCAGTGAGTCGGGGGACGCCCCCTATGGCTACACCTTC
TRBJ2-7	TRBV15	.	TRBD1	CATSRGQGISYEQYF	TGTGCCACCAGCAGGGGACAGGGTATCTCCTACGAGCAGTACTTC
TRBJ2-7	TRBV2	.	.	CASGDPNRASYEQYF	TGTGCCAGCGGGGATCCAAACAGGGCGTCGTACGAGCAGTACTTC
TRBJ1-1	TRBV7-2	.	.	CASSLQQVNTEAFF	TGTGCCAGCAGCTTACAACAGGTGAACACTGAAGCTTTCTTT
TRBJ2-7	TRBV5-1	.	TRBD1	CASRDTGQAHEQYF	TGCGCCAGCAGAGACACGGGACAGGCCCACGAGCAGTACTTC
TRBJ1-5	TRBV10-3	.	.	CATGDSNQPQHF	TGTGCAACCGGGGATAGCAATCAGCCCCAGCATTTT